These T cell receptor beta chains were read from a single sample in a study of blood T cells in healthy people across ages. Via MiXCR, TCRdb re-called the 5' RACE reads, giving one row per CDR3 protein. The top ten hold 15% to 20% of the sample, which has some 900,000 distinct CDR3 sequences, about 28% seen once. The sequencing input was blood. The receptor source for this set is a woman aged 80 or older in good health. CDR3s include the opening cysteine and the closing phenylalanine or tryptophan. The order of the fields is J gene, V gene, clone size, D gene, CDR3 protein, CDR3 DNA. A D gene is named only where the DNA matches it firmly. Size is omitted from some rows. Given values are once, few, many or a class for expanded clones.

>TRBJ2-4|TRBV7-9|many|-
CASSLGAGSGNIQYF
TGTGCCAGCAGCTTAGGGGCCGGGTCCGGAAACATTCAGTACTTC
>TRBJ2-5|TRBV7-2|-|-
CASSLLGAGLRETQYF
TGTGCCAGCAGCTTACTAGGCGCCGGGTTAAGAGAGACCCAGTACTTC
>TRBJ1-6|TRBV14|many|-
CASRPYWDNSPLHF
TGTGCCAGCAGACCTTATTGGGATAATTCACCCCTCCACTTT
>TRBJ2-5|TRBV20-1|many|TRBD2
CSARDEKRGFRETQYF
TGCAGTGCTAGAGATGAGAAGCGGGGGTTCCGAGAGACCCAGTACTTC
>TRBJ2-2|TRBV9|-|TRBD1
CASSVGPPGTGSTGELFF
TGTGCCAGCAGCGTAGGTCCCCCCGGGACAGGGAGCACCGGGGAGCTGTTTTTT
>TRBJ2-3|TRBV5-1|many|-
CASSLAPAGSTDTQYF
TGCGCCAGCAGCTTGGCCCCAGCCGGTAGCACAGATACGCAGTATTTT
>TRBJ2-5|TRBV12-3/TRBV12-4|many|-
CASSSGGQVKTQYF
TGTGCCAGCAGTTCGGGTGGGCAAGTGAAGACCCAGTACTTC
>TRBJ2-3|TRBV7-2|-|-
CASSLKILDTQYF
TGTGCCAGCAGCTTAAAAATACTAGATACGCAGTATTTT
>TRBJ2-3|TRBV30|once|TRBD1
CAWSGGQGSADTQYF
TGTGCCTGGAGTGGGGGACAGGGGTCGGCAGATACGCAGTATTTT
>TRBJ1-1|TRBV5-5|-|-
CASSLVQGGHTEAFF
TGTGCCAGCAGCTTGGTACAGGGAGGCCACACTGAAGCTTTCTTT
>TRBJ2-1|TRBV5-1|few|TRBD1
CASSQGQREETQFF
TGCGCCAGCAGCCAGGGACAGCGTGAAGAGACCCAGTTCTTC
>TRBJ1-1|TRBV7-9|many|-
CANSDPNTEAFF
TGTGCCAATTCAGACCCGAACACTGAAGCTTTCTTT
>TRBJ2-1|TRBV20-1|many|TRBD1
CSAPFGQGKTPTYNEQFF
TGCAGTGCTCCTTTCGGACAGGGGAAAACCCCGACCTACAATGAGCAGTTCTTC
>TRBJ1-1|TRBV7-2|-|-
CASSGYSGNTEAFF
TGTGCCAGCAGCGGATACAGTGGGAACACTGAAGCTTTCTTT
>TRBJ2-2|TRBV11-2|once|-
CASSLDGAAANTGELFF
TGTGCCAGCAGCTTAGATGGGGCAGCGGCGAACACCGGGGAGCTGTTTTTT
>TRBJ2-1|TRBV6-4|many|TRBD2
CASKASGGASEQFF
TGTGCCAGCAAAGCTAGCGGGGGGGCTAGCGAGCAGTTCTTC
>TRBJ2-1|TRBV9|many|-
CASSVVVGQRYNEQFF
TGTGCCAGCAGCGTAGTAGTAGGACAGAGGTACAATGAGCAGTTCTTC
>TRBJ2-3|TRBV25-1|many|-
CASSSRAVDTQYF
TGTGCCAGCAGTAGCAGGGCCGTAGATACGCAGTATTTT
>TRBJ2-3|TRBV27|many|-
CASSLAGSAWGTDTQYF
TGTGCCAGCAGTTTAGCGGGGTCCGCTTGGGGCACAGATACGCAGTATTTT
>TRBJ2-1|TRBV12-3/TRBV12-4|few|-
CASSLNRKETQFF
TGTGCCAGCAGCCTAAACAGGAAAGAGACCCAGTTCTTC
>TRBJ2-1|TRBV7-2|many|-
CASSLGGTNIGEQFF
TGTGCCAGCAGCTTAGGTGGGACCAATATCGGGGAGCAGTTCTTC
>TRBJ2-5|TRBV27|many|-
CASSTSREQETQYF
TGTGCCAGCAGTACATCGCGGGAACAAGAGACCCAGTACTTC
>TRBJ2-7|TRBV10-3|-|-
CAISESWTYEQYF
TGTGCCATCAGTGAGTCGTGGACCTACGAGCAGTACTTC
>TRBJ1-3|TRBV3-1|-|-
CASSQGKATSGNTIYF
TGTGCCAGCAGCCAAGGGAAAGCCACTTCAGGAAACACCATATATTTT
>TRBJ2-1|TRBV5-6|many|TRBD1
CASSRDRPKGNEQFF
TGTGCCAGCAGCCGGGACAGGCCCAAGGGGAATGAGCAGTTCTTC
>TRBJ2-4|TRBV12-3/TRBV12-4|-|-
CASSRRWEQYF
TGTGCCAGCAGCCGAAGGTGGGAGCAGTACTTC
>TRBJ2-5|TRBV20-1|many|TRBD1
CSARPNRGEQETQYF
TGCAGTGCTAGGCCCAACAGGGGGGAACAAGAGACCCAGTACTTC
>TRBJ2-3|TRBV6-1|many|-
CASRTGQLSTDTQYF
TGTGCCAGCAGAACCGGACAGCTAAGCACAGATACGCAGTATTTT
>TRBJ1-1|TRBV3-1|few|-
CASSHDAGAEAFF
TGTGCCAGCAGCCACGACGCAGGGGCTGAAGCTTTCTTT
>TRBJ2-1|TRBV2|-|TRBD2
CASSALAGGLDEQFF
TGTGCCAGCAGTGCACTAGCGGGAGGATTGGATGAGCAGTTCTTC
>TRBJ2-7|TRBV20-1|-|-
CSARQKSYEQYF
TGCAGTGCTAGACAGAAGTCCTACGAGCAGTACTTC
>TRBJ1-2|TRBV12-3/TRBV12-4|many|-
CASSPGHTVIYGYTF
TGTGCCAGCAGCCCCGGCCATACGGTAATCTATGGCTACACCTTC
>TRBJ1-5|TRBV7-2|few|-
CASSLKGVEQPQHF
TGTGCCAGCAGCTTAAAAGGAGTTGAGCAGCCCCAGCATTTT
>TRBJ1-6|TRBV15|few|-
CATSRNRRAYNSPLHF
TGTGCCACCAGCAGAAACAGGCGTGCCTATAATTCACCCCTCCACTTT
>TRBJ2-3|TRBV9|many|TRBD2
CASSVERGSHTDTQYF
TGTGCCAGCAGCGTTGAGCGGGGGTCCCACACAGATACGCAGTATTTT
>TRBJ1-1|TRBV6-6|few|-
CASSYPSPEAFF
TGTGCCAGCAGTTACCCGTCGCCTGAAGCTTTCTTT
>TRBJ1-1|TRBV9|-|-
CASSALGRNTEAFF
TGTGCCAGCAGCGCCCTTGGCCGGAACACTGAAGCTTTCTTT
>TRBJ2-1|TRBV6-5|-|-
CASSQERGDEQFF
TGTGCCAGCAGCCAAGAGAGGGGTGATGAGCAGTTCTTC
>TRBJ2-6|TRBV7-2|-|-
CASSLGDSGANVRTF
TGTGCCAGCAGCTTAGGGGACTCTGGGGCCAACGTCCGGACTTTC
>TRBJ1-1|TRBV7-9|few|TRBD1
CASSLVAGWTGDTEAFF
TGTGCCAGCAGCTTAGTAGCTGGTTGGACAGGGGACACTGAAGCTTTCTTT